A selection of T cell receptor beta chains follows, all from one sample in a study of CD8+ T cells in alopecia areata. The repertoire was sequenced with immunoSEQ multiplex PCR; TCRdb's copy has only in-frame clones and lacks some. Of 130,000 or so clones in the sample, around 60% were seen once. This material consisted of CD4+ T cells sorted from blood, taken at week 4, from a patient treated with tofacitinib. The receptors were sampled from a human donor with alopecia areata. Each CDR3 is given with its conserved first and last residue. The D gene is left open where the match is weak. Some rows mark clone size as missing; the rest say once, few, many or name a class of expanded clone.

size: NA; D: TRBD1; J: TRBJ1-2; V: TRBV16; DNA: TGTGCCAGCAGCCAATTTGCGGGACAGGGGCGCTATGGCTACACCTTC; CDR3: CASSQFAGQGRYGYTF
size: few; D: NA; J: TRBJ2-2; V: TRBV25-1; DNA: TGTGCCAGCAGCCCTGACAGTAACACCGGGGAGCTGTTTTTT; CDR3: CASSPDSNTGELFF
size: NA; D: NA; J: TRBJ1-2; V: TRBV4-2; DNA: TGTGCCAGCAGCCAAGAGGGGGTGGATTGCTACACCTTC; CDR3: CASSQEGVDCYTF
size: NA; D: NA; J: TRBJ1-1; V: TRBV28; DNA: TGTGCCAGCAGTTCACTGCCAGGGGAAGCTTTCTTT; CDR3: CASSSLPGEAFF
size: NA; D: TRBD2; J: TRBJ2-1; V: TRBV9; DNA: TGTGCCAGCAGCCTACACCCGGGACTAGCAAGCAATGAGCAGTTCTTC; CDR3: CASSLHPGLASNEQFF
size: NA; D: TRBD1; J: TRBJ2-1; V: TRBV29-1; DNA: TGCAGCGTTTTAATACAGGGGTACAATGAGCAGTTCTTC; CDR3: CSVLIQGYNEQFF
size: once; D: NA; J: TRBJ1-6; V: TRBV7-9; DNA: TGTGCCAGCGTCCCTATGACGGGTGAAAGTTCACCCCTCCACTTT; CDR3: CASVPMTGESSPLHF
size: once; D: NA; J: TRBJ2-2; V: TRBV2; DNA: TGTGCCAGCACCCTAAGCGGGGAGCTGTTTTTT; CDR3: CASTLSGELFF
size: NA; D: TRBD1; J: TRBJ2-4; V: TRBV4-3; DNA: TGCGCCAGCAGCCAAGACCCAACAGGGGCGGGCGGAAACATTCAGTACTTC; CDR3: CASSQDPTGAGGNIQYF
size: few; D: NA; J: TRBJ1-2; V: TRBV29-1; DNA: TGCAGCGTTGTTAAGGAACTTTCCTATGGCTACACCTTC; CDR3: CSVVKELSYGYTF
size: few; D: TRBD2; J: TRBJ2-3; V: TRBV29-1; DNA: TGCAGCGTTCGAAGCGGGGGGGCCGGAGATACGCAGTATTTT; CDR3: CSVRSGGAGDTQYF
size: once; D: NA; J: TRBJ2-7; V: TRBV18; DNA: TGTGCCAGCTCACTGAAACAGGCTCTCGAGCAGTACTTC; CDR3: CASSLKQALEQYF
size: once; D: NA; J: TRBJ1-1; V: TRBV7-2; DNA: TGTGCCAGCAGCTCAGAACGACGGCTAGTGAACACTGAAGCTTTCTTT; CDR3: CASSSERRLVNTEAFF
size: NA; D: TRBD1; J: TRBJ2-4; V: TRBV13; DNA: TGTGCCAGCAGCTGGACAGGGGGCGCGGTAAACATTCAGTACTTC; CDR3: CASSWTGGAVNIQYF
size: NA; D: TRBD1; J: TRBJ2-6; V: TRBV4-3; DNA: TGCGCCAGCAGCCCACAACAGGGGAGGGCCAACGTCCTGACTTTC; CDR3: CASSPQQGRANVLTF
size: once; D: NA; J: TRBJ2-5; V: TRBV5-6; DNA: TGTGCCAGCAGTCGGACAGACCAAGAGACCCAGTACTTC; CDR3: CASSRTDQETQYF
size: NA; D: TRBD1; J: TRBJ1-4; V: TRBV9; DNA: TGTGCCAGCAGCGTTCGTCCCGGGACAGGGGCGGAGGAAAAACTGTTTTTT; CDR3: CASSVRPGTGAEEKLFF
size: NA; D: TRBD2; J: TRBJ2-5; V: TRBV7-2; DNA: TGTGCCAGCACCCCTGGCGCGGGAGGGCCAGACGAGACCCAGTACTTC; CDR3: CASTPGAGGPDETQYF
size: few; D: NA; J: TRBJ2-1; V: TRBV30; DNA: TGTGCCTGGAGTGTAGGGACGCCGGCCTACAATGAGCAGTTCTTC; CDR3: CAWSVGTPAYNEQFF
size: NA; D: NA; J: TRBJ2-5; V: TRBV7-2; DNA: TGTGCCAGCAGCTTCTACGCGGGCCAAGAGACCCAGTACTTC; CDR3: CASSFYAGQETQYF
size: few; D: TRBD1; J: TRBJ2-7; V: TRBV5-1; DNA: TGCGCCAGCAGCCCTGGGGCCGGGACAGGGGACGAGCAGTACTTC; CDR3: CASSPGAGTGDEQYF
size: NA; D: NA; J: TRBJ2-2; V: TRBV10-3; DNA: TGTGCCATCGGCAAGGAGCTCACCGGGGAGCTGTTTTTT; CDR3: CAIGKELTGELFF
size: NA; D: NA; J: TRBJ2-1; V: TRBV5-1; DNA: TGCGCCAGCAGCTTGGATAGGGGGAGAAACTACAATGAGCAGTTCTTC; CDR3: CASSLDRGRNYNEQFF
size: NA; D: NA; J: TRBJ1-2; V: TRBV28; DNA: TGTGCCAGCAGCCGCACCGTCGGAGCAGGGAACTATGGCTACACCTTC; CDR3: CASSRTVGAGNYGYTF
size: once; D: NA; J: TRBJ1-4; V: TRBV7-2; DNA: TGTGCCAGCAGCCGTGGGGAAGCTAGTGAAAAACTGTTTTTT; CDR3: CASSRGEASEKLFF
size: few; D: TRBD2; J: TRBJ2-1; V: TRBV10-3; DNA: TGTGCCATCAGGGAGCTAGCGGGGGGACTAGGTGAGCAGTTCTTC; CDR3: CAIRELAGGLGEQFF
size: NA; D: TRBD2; J: TRBJ2-7; V: TRBV4-3; DNA: TGCGCCAGCAGCCAGTTTTACGGGAGGTCTTCCGAGCAGTACTTC; CDR3: CASSQFYGRSSEQYF
size: NA; D: NA; J: TRBJ2-7; V: TRBV7-9; DNA: TGTGCCAGCAGCTCCCCGGGCTCACCCTACGAGCAGTACTTC; CDR3: CASSSPGSPYEQYF
size: NA; D: NA; J: TRBJ1-2; V: TRBV7-9; DNA: TGTGCCAGCAGCTTAGGGGGCAGCTATGGCTACACCTTC; CDR3: CASSLGGSYGYTF
size: NA; D: TRBD1; J: TRBJ1-4; V: TRBV4-2; DNA: TGTGCCAGCAGCCAAGAGGGCAGGGGGCGTCATCTGGCTAATGAAAAACTGTTTTTT; CDR3: CASSQEGRGRHLANEKLFF
size: NA; D: NA; J: TRBJ2-1; V: TRBV9; DNA: TGTGCCAGCAGCGTAGAAGCGTTCTCCTACAATGAGCAGTTCTTC; CDR3: CASSVEAFSYNEQFF
size: many; D: NA; J: TRBJ2-1; V: TRBV28; DNA: TGTGCCAGCAGTTCGTCCGGGAGTTTGAGAGATGAGCAGTTCTTC; CDR3: CASSSSGSLRDEQFF
size: NA; D: NA; J: TRBJ1-1; V: TRBV5-8; DNA: TGTGCCAGCACGCGCCAAGACCCAGCTTTCTTT; CDR3: CASTRQDPAFF
size: NA; D: NA; J: TRBJ1-1; V: TRBV18; DNA: TGTGCCAGCTCAGAAGTTGAAGGGGACACTGAAGCTTTCTTT; CDR3: CASSEVEGDTEAFF
size: NA; D: NA; J: TRBJ2-3; V: TRBV10-3; DNA: TGTGCCATCAGTGATTTAGGCAGCGGGTATACGCAGTATTTT; CDR3: CAISDLGSGYTQYF
size: few; D: NA; J: TRBJ2-2; V: TRBV4-1; DNA: TGCGCCAGCAGCCAAGTTCGAGACGGGGGTAACACCGGGGAGCTGTTTTTT; CDR3: CASSQVRDGGNTGELFF
size: NA; D: NA; J: TRBJ2-7; V: TRBV7-2; DNA: TGTGCCAGCAGCTCCAACCGAGGTAGCTTATACGAGCAGTACTTC; CDR3: CASSSNRGSLYEQYF
size: NA; D: NA; J: TRBJ2-7; V: TRBV7-2; DNA: TGTGCCAGCAGCCAATCCCGGGTTACAGGTAACGAGCAGTACTTC; CDR3: CASSQSRVTGNEQYF
size: NA; D: NA; J: TRBJ2-7; V: TRBV7-2; DNA: TGTGCCAGCAGCTTAGCGTATGGCGGGGCCTACGAGCAGTACTTC; CDR3: CASSLAYGGAYEQYF
size: NA; D: NA; J: TRBJ2-7; V: TRBV29-1; DNA: TGCAGCGTTGAGGGACCGTCCTACGAGCAGTACTTC; CDR3: CSVEGPSYEQYF
size: NA; D: NA; J: TRBJ2-1; V: TRBV30; DNA: TGTGCCTGGAGCTCCTACAAAGCCGGGACAGAGCAGTTCTTC; CDR3: CAWSSYKAGTEQFF
size: NA; D: NA; J: TRBJ1-5; V: TRBV6-5; DNA: TGTGCCAGCAGCAAGACGAGCACTCAGCCCCAGCATTTT; CDR3: CASSKTSTQPQHF
size: NA; D: NA; J: TRBJ1-2; V: TRBV7-9; DNA: TGTGCCAGCAGCACAAACCTTTACGACAGCTACACCTTC; CDR3: CASSTNLYDSYTF
size: NA; D: NA; J: TRBJ1-1; V: TRBV14; DNA: TGTGCCAGCAGCCAAGATCCCGGGTATTCAGGGGCTTTCTTT; CDR3: CASSQDPGYSGAFF
size: NA; D: NA; J: TRBJ2-6; V: TRBV29-1; DNA: TGCAGCGCTCAAGCGGCCTCTGGGGCCAACGTCCTGACTTTC; CDR3: CSAQAASGANVLTF
size: once; D: NA; J: TRBJ2-1; V: TRBV29-1; DNA: TGCAGCGTTGGGACAGTCAATGAGCAGTTCTTC; CDR3: CSVGTVNEQFF
size: once; D: NA; J: TRBJ2-3; V: TRBV28; DNA: TGTGCCAGCAGTTTCCTAGGGCCTACCACAGATACGCAGTATTTT; CDR3: CASSFLGPTTDTQYF
size: NA; D: NA; J: TRBJ2-7; V: TRBV7-9; DNA: TGTGCCAGCAGTGGGGCAGGGAGCTACGAGCAGTACTTC; CDR3: CASSGAGSYEQYF